The clone carrying this T cell receptor beta chain came up a few times. The target antigen is unknown. These data come from a study of T-cell memory formation after mild COVID-19. Overall study findings and caveats: Later expanders leaned toward CD4+, whereas clones contracting from day 15 to 85 were balanced CD4/CD8.

TCRdb reanalysed the 5' RACE reads using MiXCR and keeps one entry per CDR3 protein. The top ten hold 7% to 9% of the sample, which has around 510,000 distinct CDR3 sequences, about 20% seen once. Germline assignment: CDR1 SGDLS and CDR2 YYNGEE. The CDR3 covers 14 residues. V lost 0 bases and J lost 4, with 11 bases in between. The rearrangement uses TRBV9 and TRBJ2-7; TRBD1 or TRBD2 may be the D gene (6 bases each). Source material: PBMCs or a T cell subset sorted from them (not recorded which). This TCR came from an adult woman who had mild COVID-19 (a few samples of this study predate the infection). Cell type and time point are not known. This CDR3 reads CASSVGGARYEQYF. The CDR3 region has the DNA TGTGCCAGCAGCGTAGGGGGGGCGAGGTACGAGCAGTACTTC.